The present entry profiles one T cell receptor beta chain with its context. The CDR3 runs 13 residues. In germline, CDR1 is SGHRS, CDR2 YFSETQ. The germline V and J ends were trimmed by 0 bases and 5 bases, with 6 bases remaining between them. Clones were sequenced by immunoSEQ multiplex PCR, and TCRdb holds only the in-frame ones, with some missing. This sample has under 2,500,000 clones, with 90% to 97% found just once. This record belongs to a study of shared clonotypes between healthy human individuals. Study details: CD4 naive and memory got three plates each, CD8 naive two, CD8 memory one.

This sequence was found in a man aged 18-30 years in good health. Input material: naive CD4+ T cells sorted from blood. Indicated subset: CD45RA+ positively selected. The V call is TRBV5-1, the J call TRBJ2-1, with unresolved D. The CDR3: CASSLVLDNEQFF. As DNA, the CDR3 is TGCGCCAGCAGCTTGGTCCTTGACAATGAGCAGTTCTTC.